This TCR beta chain was sequenced in a study of control samples from healthy donors and cancer patients (dated by TCRdb to 2020 to 2022). The CDR3 covers 14 residues, taking in both the cysteine and the phenylalanine. Only the CDR3 part of the read is kept: 42 bases, read in frame from the first base. Relative to germline, V is 2 bases shorter and J is 5 bases shorter, with 11 bases between their ends. CDR1 and CDR2 (SGHRS, YFSETQ) derive from the germline V gene. The protocol used for the library was the immunoSEQ multiplex PCR assay. Drawn from immuneACCESS, this table holds only the in-frame rearrangements with V and J called that TCRdb kept. Clones are partly lost; checked studies trace under half to an unresolved V gene and leave the rest unexplained. The sample profile shows more than 85,000 clones; about four fifths of them were found once. The ten largest account for more than 30% of the sample.

A note on this clone: Its cognate antigen has yet to be identified. Per-base qualities were not stored, and no clone one base away is much larger.

The sequencing sample was made of PBMCs. The rearranged segments are TRBV5-1 and TRBJ1-5; tentative D gene TRBD1, with 5 bases matching. This TCR came from a man aged 70 or older with lung cancer. Here the CDR3 is given as CASSFGLGDQPQHF. The nucleotides read TGCGCCAGCAGCTTTGGGCTGGGGGATCAGCCCCAGCATTTT.